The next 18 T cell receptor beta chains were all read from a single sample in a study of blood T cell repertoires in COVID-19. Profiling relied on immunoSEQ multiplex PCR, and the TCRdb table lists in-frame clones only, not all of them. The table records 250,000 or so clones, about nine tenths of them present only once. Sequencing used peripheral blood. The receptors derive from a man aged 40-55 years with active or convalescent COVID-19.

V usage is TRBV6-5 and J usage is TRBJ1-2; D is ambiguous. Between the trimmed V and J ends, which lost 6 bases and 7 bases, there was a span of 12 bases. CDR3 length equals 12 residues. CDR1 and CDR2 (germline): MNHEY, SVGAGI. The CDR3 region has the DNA TGTGCCAGCAGGCCTGGCCGGAGTGGCTACACCTTC. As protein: CASRPGRSGYTF.

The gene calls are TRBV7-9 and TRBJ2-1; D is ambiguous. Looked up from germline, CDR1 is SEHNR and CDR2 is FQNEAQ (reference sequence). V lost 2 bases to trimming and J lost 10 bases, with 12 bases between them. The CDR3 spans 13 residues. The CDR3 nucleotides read TGTGCCAGCAGCTTATCGATCGGTTGGGAGCAGTTCTTC. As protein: CASSLSIGWEQFF.

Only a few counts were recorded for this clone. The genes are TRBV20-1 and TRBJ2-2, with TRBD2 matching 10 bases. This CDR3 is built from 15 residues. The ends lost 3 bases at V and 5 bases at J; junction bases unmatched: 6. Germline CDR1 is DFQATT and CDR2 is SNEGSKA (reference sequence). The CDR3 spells CSASSRTSGTGELFF. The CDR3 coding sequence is TGCAGTGCTAGTTCCCGGACTAGCGGAACCGGGGAGCTGTTTTTT.

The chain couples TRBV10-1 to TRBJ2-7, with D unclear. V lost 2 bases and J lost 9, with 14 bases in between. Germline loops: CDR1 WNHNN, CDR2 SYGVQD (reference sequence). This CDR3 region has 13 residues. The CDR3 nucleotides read TGCGCCAGCAGTGAGGATTATAGTACGGGGCAGTACTTC. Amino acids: CASSEDYSTGQYF.

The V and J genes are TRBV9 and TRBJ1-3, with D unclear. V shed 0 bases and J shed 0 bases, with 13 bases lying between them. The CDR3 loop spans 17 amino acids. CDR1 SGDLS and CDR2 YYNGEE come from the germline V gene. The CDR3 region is CASSVGGRTLSGNTIYF. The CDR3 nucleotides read TGTGCCAGCAGCGTAGGTGGCAGAACCCTCTCTGGAAACACCATATATTTT.

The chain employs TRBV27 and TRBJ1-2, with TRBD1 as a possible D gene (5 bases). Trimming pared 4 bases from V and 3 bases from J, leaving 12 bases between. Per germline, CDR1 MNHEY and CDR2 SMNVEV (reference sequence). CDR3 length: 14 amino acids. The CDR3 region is CASSSRGYHYGYTF. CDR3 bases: TGTGCCAGCAGTTCCCGGGGGTACCACTATGGCTACACCTTC.

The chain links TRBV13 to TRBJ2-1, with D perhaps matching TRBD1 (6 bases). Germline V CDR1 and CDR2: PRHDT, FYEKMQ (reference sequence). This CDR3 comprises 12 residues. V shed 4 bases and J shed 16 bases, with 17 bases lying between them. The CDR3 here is CASSSYRDKNFF. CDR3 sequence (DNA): TGTGCCAGCAGCTCCTACCGGGACAAAAATTTCTTC.

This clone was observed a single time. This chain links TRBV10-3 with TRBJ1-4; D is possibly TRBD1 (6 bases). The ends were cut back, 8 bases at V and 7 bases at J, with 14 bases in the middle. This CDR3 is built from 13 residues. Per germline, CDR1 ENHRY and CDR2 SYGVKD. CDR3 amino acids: CAIAGGGGEKLFF. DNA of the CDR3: TGTGCCATCGCGGGGGGCGGTGGTGAAAAACTGTTTTTT.

The CDR3 nucleotides are TGCGCCAGCAGCGCCTTTTCGCCCACAGGGGGCCGCGAGACCCAGTACTTC. Protein product: CASSAFSPTGGRETQYF. The chain employs TRBV5-1 and TRBJ2-5; 9 bases are a match to TRBD1. The trim removed 4 bases at V and 5 bases at J, leaving 15 bases unmatched. From germline, CDR1 is SGHRS and CDR2 YFSETQ. This CDR3 is built from 17 residues.

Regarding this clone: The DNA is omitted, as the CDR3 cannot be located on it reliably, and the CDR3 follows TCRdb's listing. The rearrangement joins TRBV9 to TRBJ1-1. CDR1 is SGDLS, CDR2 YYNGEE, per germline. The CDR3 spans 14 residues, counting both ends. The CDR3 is CASSVDFRGTEAFF.

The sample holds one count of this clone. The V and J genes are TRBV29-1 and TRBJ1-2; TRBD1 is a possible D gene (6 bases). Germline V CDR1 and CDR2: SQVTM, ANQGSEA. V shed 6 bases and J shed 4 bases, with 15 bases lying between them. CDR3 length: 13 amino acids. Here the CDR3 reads CSVRTDLSYGYTF. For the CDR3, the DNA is TGCAGCGTAAGGACAGATCTTTCCTATGGCTACACCTTC.

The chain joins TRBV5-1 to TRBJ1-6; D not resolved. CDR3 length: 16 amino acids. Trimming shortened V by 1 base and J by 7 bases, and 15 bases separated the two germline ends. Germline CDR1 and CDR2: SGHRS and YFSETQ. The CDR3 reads CASSLRGVRSNSPLHF. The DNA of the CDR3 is TGCGCCAGCAGCTTGCGAGGAGTCCGAAGCAATTCACCCCTCCACTTT.

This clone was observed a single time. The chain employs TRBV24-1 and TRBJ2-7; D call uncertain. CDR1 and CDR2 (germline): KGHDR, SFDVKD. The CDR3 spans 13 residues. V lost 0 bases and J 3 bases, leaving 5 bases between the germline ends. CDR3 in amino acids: CATSDLGSYEQYF. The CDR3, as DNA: TGTGCCACCAGTGATTTGGGCAGCTACGAGCAGTACTTC.

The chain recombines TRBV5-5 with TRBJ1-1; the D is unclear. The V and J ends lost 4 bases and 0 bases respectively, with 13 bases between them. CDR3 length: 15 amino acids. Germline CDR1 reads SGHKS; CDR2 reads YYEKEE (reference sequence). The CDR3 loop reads CASSILTRMNTEAFF. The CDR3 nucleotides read TGTGCCAGCAGCATCCTGACACGGATGAACACTGAAGCTTTCTTT.

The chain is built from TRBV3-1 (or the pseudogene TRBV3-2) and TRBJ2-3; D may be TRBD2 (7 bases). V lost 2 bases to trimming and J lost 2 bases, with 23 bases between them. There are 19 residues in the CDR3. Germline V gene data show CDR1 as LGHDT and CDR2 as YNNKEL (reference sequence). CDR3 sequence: CASSQPPGGGAYNTDTQYF. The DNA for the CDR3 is TGTGCCAGCAGCCAACCGCCCGGAGGGGGGGCCTATAACACAGATACGCAGTATTTT.

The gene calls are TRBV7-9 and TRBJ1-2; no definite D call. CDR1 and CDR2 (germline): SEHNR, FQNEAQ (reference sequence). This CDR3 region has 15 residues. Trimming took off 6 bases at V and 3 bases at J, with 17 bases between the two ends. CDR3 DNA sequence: TGTGCCAGCAGACCTAAACGTACAGACCACTATGGCTACACCTTC. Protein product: CASRPKRTDHYGYTF. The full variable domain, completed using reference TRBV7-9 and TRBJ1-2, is DTGVSQNPRHKITKRGQNVTFRCDPISEHNRLYWYRQTLGQGPEFLTYFQNEAQLEKSRLLSDRFSAERPKGSFSTLEIQRTEQGDSAMYLCASRPKRTDHYGYTFGSGTRLTVV.

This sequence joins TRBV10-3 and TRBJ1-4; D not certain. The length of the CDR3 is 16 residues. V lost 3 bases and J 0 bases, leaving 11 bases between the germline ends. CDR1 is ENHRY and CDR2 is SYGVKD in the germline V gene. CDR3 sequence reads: CAISDYYHSTNEKLFF. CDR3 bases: TGTGCCATCAGTGATTACTACCATTCAACTAATGAAAAACTGTTTTTT.

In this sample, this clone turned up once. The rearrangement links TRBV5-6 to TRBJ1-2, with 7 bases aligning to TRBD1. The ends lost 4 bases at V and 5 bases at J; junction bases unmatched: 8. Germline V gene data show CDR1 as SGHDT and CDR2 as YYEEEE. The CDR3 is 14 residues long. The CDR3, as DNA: TGTGCCAGCAGCCCGGGACAGCGGAAATATGGCTACACCTTC. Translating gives CASSPGQRKYGYTF.